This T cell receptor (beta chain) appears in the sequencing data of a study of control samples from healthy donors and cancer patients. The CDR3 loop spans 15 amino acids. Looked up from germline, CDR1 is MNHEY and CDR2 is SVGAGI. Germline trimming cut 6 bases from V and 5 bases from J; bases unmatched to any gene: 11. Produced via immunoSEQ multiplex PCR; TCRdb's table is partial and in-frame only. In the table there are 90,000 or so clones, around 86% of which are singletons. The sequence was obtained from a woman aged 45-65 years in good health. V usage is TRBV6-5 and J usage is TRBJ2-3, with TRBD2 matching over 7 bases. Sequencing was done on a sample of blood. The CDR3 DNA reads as TGTGCCAGCAGCTCCGCCGGGACGGGAGGAGATACGCAGTATTTT. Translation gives CASSSAGTGGDTQYF.